This T cell receptor (beta chain) is drawn from a study of neurological immune-mediated disorders. Concerning this clonotype: An end of the junction does not agree with germline; a read error may underlie this.

The length of the CDR3 is 14 residues. As for the cDNA, it was generated by 5'RACE with 10-nucleotide random UMIs. MiXCR, run by TCRdb on the 5' RACE reads, gives a single entry per CDR3 protein. The table lists roughly 43,000 distinct CDR3 sequences, about 2% of them singletons, with more than 2% in the top ten. This chain joins TRBV12-3 or TRBV12-4 and TRBJ1-6, with D unclear. This clonotype was obtained from a woman between 35 and 50 years old with multiple sclerosis. The specimen sequenced was PBMCs. The CDR3: CASKRRSYNSTLNF. The CDR3 region has the DNA TGTGCCAGCAAACGTAGGTCCTATAATTCAACCCTCAACTTT.